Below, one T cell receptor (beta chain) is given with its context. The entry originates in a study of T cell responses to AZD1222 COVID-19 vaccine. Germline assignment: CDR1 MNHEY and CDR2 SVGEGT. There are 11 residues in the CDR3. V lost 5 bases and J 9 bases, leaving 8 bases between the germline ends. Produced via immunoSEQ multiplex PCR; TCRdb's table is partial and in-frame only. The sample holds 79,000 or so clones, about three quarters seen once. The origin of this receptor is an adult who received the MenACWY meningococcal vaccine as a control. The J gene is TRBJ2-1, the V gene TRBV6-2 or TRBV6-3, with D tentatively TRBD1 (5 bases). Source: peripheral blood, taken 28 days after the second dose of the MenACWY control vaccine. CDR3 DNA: TGTGCCAGCAGTACAAGGGGTGAGCAGTTCTTC. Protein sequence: CASSTRGEQFF.